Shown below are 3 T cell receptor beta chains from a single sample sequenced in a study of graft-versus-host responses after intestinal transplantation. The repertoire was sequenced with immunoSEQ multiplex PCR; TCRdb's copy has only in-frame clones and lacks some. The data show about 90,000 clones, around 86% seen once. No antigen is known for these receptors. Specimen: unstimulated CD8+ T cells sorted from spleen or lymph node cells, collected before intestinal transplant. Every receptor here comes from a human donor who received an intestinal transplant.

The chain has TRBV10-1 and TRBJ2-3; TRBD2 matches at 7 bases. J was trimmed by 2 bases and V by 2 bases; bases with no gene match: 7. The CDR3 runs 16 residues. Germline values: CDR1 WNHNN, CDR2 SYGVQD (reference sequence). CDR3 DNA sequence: TGCGCCAGCAGTGAGAGGCGGGGGATACTCACAGATACGCAGTATTTT. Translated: CASSERRGILTDTQYF.

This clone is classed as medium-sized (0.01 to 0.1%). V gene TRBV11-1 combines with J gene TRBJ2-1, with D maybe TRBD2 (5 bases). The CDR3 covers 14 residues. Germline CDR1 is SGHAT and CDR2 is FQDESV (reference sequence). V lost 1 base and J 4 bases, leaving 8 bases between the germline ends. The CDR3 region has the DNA TGTGCCAGCAGCTTAGGGACTGTTTACAATGAGCAGTTCTTC. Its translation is CASSLGTVYNEQFF.

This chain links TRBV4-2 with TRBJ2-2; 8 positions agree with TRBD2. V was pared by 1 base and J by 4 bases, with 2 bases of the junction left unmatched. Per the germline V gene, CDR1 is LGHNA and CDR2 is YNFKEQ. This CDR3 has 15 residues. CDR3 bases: TGTGCCAGCAGCCAAGCCGGGGGGGGCACCGGGGAGCTGTTTTTT. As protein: CASSQAGGGTGELFF.